Shown below are 12 T cell receptor beta chains from a single sample sequenced in a study of read filtering for tumor transcriptome and immune sequencing. Molecular barcoded adaptors covering alpha/delta and beta/gamma chains were used on around 400 ng RNA. Each CDR3 protein gets one entry after TCRdb re-called the reads with MiXCR. The sample lists over 25,000 distinct CDR3 sequences, under 15% occurring once. The material sequenced was a population of CD138-negative cells sorted from bone marrow. All receptors come from a donor aged 40 or older with multiple myeloma.

This clonotype was seen at least ten times. This chain connects TRBV5-4 to TRBJ2-1; 7 bases agree with TRBD2. The CDR3 spans 16 residues. V trimming: 0 bases; J trimming: 4 bases; junction bases outside the gene matches: 7. Germline V gene data show CDR1 as SGHNT and CDR2 as YYREEE (reference sequence). CDR3 sequence: CASSLAKRGRYNEQFF. The CDR3 coding sequence is TGTGCCAGCAGCTTGGCCAAGCGGGGCCGATACAATGAGCAGTTCTTC.

Ten or more counts support this clonotype. This chain connects TRBV29-1 to TRBJ1-1; no firm D call. The germline gives CDR1 SQVTM, CDR2 ANQGSEA. V lost 4 bases and J 0 bases, leaving 18 bases between the germline ends. This CDR3 comprises 16 residues. The CDR3 sequence: CSVVELSLPMNTEAFF. Written as DNA, the CDR3 is TGCAGCGTTGTAGAGTTATCGCTTCCGATGAACACTGAAGCTTTCTTT.

This clonotype was observed at least ten times. With a far larger clone one base away, a read error is the likely cause. This sequence joins TRBV3-2 and TRBJ2-2. TRBV3-2 is termed a pseudogene. The CDR3 totals 14 residues. CDR3 sequence: CASSQESHTRELFF. The CDR3 DNA sequence: TGTGCCAGCAGCCAAGAATCCCACACCAGGGAGCTGTTTTTT.

The sample holds a few counts of this clonotype. A much larger clonotype is one base distant, so this may be a read error. The V and J genes are TRBV20-1 and TRBJ2-2; TRBD2 matches 7 bases. V was pared by 0 bases and J by 4 bases, with 8 bases of the junction left unmatched. The CDR3 covers 16 residues. Germline loops: CDR1 DFQATT, CDR2 SNEGSKA (reference sequence). CDR3 amino acids: CSAREWGGLGTGELFF. The CDR3 DNA reads TGCAGTGCTAGAGAATGGGGGGGTCTGGGCACCGGGGAGCTGTTTTTT.

On this clonotype itself: Possible read error: a much larger clone is one base away. The chain is built from TRBV11-2 and TRBJ1-1; a weak D match, TRBD1 (6 bases). From germline, CDR1 is SGHAT and CDR2 FQNNGV. The CDR3 loop spans 14 amino acids. The DNA of the CDR3 is TGTGCCAGCAGCCTCGGGGGGGCCCTCACTGAAGCTCTCTTT. It yields the protein CASSLGGALTEALF.

This clonotype showed up many times. The genes are TRBV4-1 and TRBJ2-6, with 11 nucleotides matching TRBD1. Germline trimming cut 4 bases from V and 3 bases from J; bases unmatched to any gene: 8. The CDR3 is 18 amino acids. The V gene's germline CDR1 is MGHRA and CDR2 YSYEKL. The CDR3 DNA reads as TGCGCCAGCAGCCGATTCGGACAGGGGGCAATTGGGGCCAACGTCCTGACTTTC. It translates to CASSRFGQGAIGANVLTF.

About this clonotype: A much larger clone lies one base from this, so it may be a read error. The CDR3 carries no conserved terminal phenylalanine or tryptophan, so it likely arises from a read error. CDR3 in amino acids: CASSITSGITDTQYL. The CDR3 region has the DNA TGTGCCAGTAGTATTACTAGCGGGATCACAGATACGCAGTATTTA. The chain uses TRBV19 and TRBJ2-3; 10 positions agree with TRBD2. V lost 3 bases, J lost 2 bases, and 2 bases stayed unmatched. This CDR3 region has 15 residues. Germline V gene data show CDR1 as LNHDA and CDR2 as SQIVND (reference sequence).

Worth noting for this clonotype: Compared with germline, one end of the junction differs, possibly owing to a read error. The chain links TRBV28 to TRBJ2-1; 9 bases map to TRBD2. The germline gives CDR1 MDHEN, CDR2 SYDVKM. This CDR3 comprises 12 residues. CDR3 protein: CATSLLGGRELF. The CDR3 nucleotides are TGTGCCACCAGTTTACTCGGCGGGAGGGAGCTCTTC.

This chain connects TRBV5-6 to TRBJ1-5; D is undetermined. This CDR3 is 16 amino acids long. V lost 4 bases and J lost 1, with 15 bases in between. Germline-derived CDR1 and CDR2 are SGHDT and YYEEEE. As DNA, the CDR3 is TGTGCCAGCAGCCGGGGAGGGTCGGTGAGCAATCAGCCCCAGCATTTT. It yields the protein CASSRGGSVSNQPQHF.

This clonotype was recorded many times. The chain has TRBV30 and TRBJ2-7, with D maybe TRBD1 (5 bases). This CDR3 has 14 amino acids. V was shortened by 4 bases and J by 0 bases, with 13 bases between the two germline ends. From germline, CDR1 is GTSNPN and CDR2 SVGIG (reference sequence). The CDR3, as DNA: TGTGCCTGGATGCAGGGTGGGTACTCCTACGAGCAGTACTTC. As protein: CAWMQGGYSYEQYF.

In this sample, this clonotype turned up many times. The J gene is TRBJ2-1, the V gene TRBV7-9, with D perhaps matching TRBD2 (5 bases). The V and J ends lost 5 bases and 3 bases respectively, with 17 bases between them. CDR1 is SEHNR, CDR2 FQNEAQ, per germline (reference sequence). The CDR3 loop spans 16 amino acids. The CDR3 DNA reads TGTGCCAGCAGCATACCGGTGACTCGGGGCTACAATGAGCAGTTCTTC. Protein product: CASSIPVTRGYNEQFF.

This clonotype was found many times. The chain employs TRBV7-2 and TRBJ2-4; no firm D call. V lost 5 bases and J 7 bases, leaving 12 bases between the germline ends. Germline V gene lookup returns CDR1 SGHTA and CDR2 FQGNSA. The CDR3 has 13 residues. CDR3 in DNA: TGTGCCAGCAGCCGTACGCCTACCAACATTCAGTACTTC. Amino acids: CASSRTPTNIQYF.